The sequence of this TCR beta chain was determined in a study of Ad26.COV2.S vaccination and SARS-CoV-2 variants. About the study: Enrolled in COV1001, the donor was in the Ad26.COV2.S trial arm, which received the vaccine.

Comment on this clone: The antigen is unknown.

Specified treatment: 15 to 20 received Ad26.COV2.S at low or high dose, single or two shots; about 5 received placebo; per-sample allocation not given. Vaccine and placebo recipients were sampled on day 63 after the first injection. Ad26 vector vaccine expressed Wuhan-strain SARS-CoV-2 spike. The study, taken as a whole, reports: TCR breadth and depth analyses may have underestimated total T cell responses. Non-spike TCR breadth was similar in vaccine and placebo recipients.

Repertoires were generated with immunoSEQ multiplex PCR, while TCRdb's copy carries only in-frame clones and drops some. The repertoire holds some 340,000 clones, with roughly 80% as singletons. The CDR3 extends over 11 amino acids. Germline lookup yields CDR1 MNHEY and CDR2 SVGEGT. The germline V and J ends were trimmed by 4 bases and 3 bases, with 2 bases remaining between them. The J gene is TRBJ2-3, the V gene TRBV6-2 or TRBV6-3; unclear D gene. The receptor's source is a person between 18 and 65 years old who received the Ad26.COV2.S COVID-19 vaccine or a placebo. Sequencing was performed on peripheral blood, taken in a trial of Ad26.COV2.S vaccine versus placebo. CDR3 DNA: TGTGCCAGCAGTTCTACAGATACGCAGTATTTT. It translates to CASSSTDTQYF.